Presented here are 10 T cell receptor beta chains from one specimen sequenced in a study of shared clonotypes between healthy human individuals. CD45RO-negative cells were positively selected for CCR7, leaving out terminally differentiated effector memory CD45RA+ cells. The assay was immunoSEQ multiplex PCR, and TCRdb's table has in-frame clones only and misses some. The sample records about 2.2 million clones, just under 95% being singletons. The source material was naive CD8+ T cells from PBMCs. Source of these receptors: a man aged 18-30 years in good health. Some clones in this sample may be carry-over from other donors' samples.

The J gene is TRBJ2-1, the V gene TRBV29-1; D tentatively reads TRBD1 or TRBD2 (5 bases each). CDR1 is SQVTM, CDR2 ANQGSEA, per germline. This CDR3 region has 11 residues. V lost 5 bases to trimming and J lost 9 bases, with 11 bases between them. In DNA, the CDR3 is TGCAGCGTTCCGGATGGGGGTGAGCAGTTCTTC. It specifies CSVPDGGEQFF.

This clone was observed a few times. A much bigger clone sits one base away, suggesting this may be a read error. The sample holds other DNA sequences that translate to the same CDR3. The rearrangement uses TRBV5-6 and TRBJ2-7; perhaps TRBD2 as D (5 bases). Trimming took 2 bases from V and 0 from J, leaving 6 bases between them. The CDR3 runs 13 residues. CDR1 is SGHDT and CDR2 is YYEEEE in the germline V gene. Written as DNA, the CDR3 is TGTGCCAGCAGCTTAGGGAGCTCCTACGAGCAGTACTTC. It translates to CASSLGSSYEQYF.

The rearrangement joins TRBV4-3 to TRBJ1-1; 10 bases match TRBD1. Trimming removed 4 bases from V and 1 base from J; junction bases left unmatched: 6. This CDR3 is built from 16 residues. Germline CDR1 LGHNA, CDR2 YSLEER. The CDR3 reads CASSRRQGAWNTEAFF. The CDR3 DNA reads as TGCGCCAGCAGCCGCCGACAGGGGGCTTGGAACACTGAAGCTTTCTTT.

The chain uses TRBV11-2 and TRBJ2-5; possibly TRBD2 for D (6 bases). CDR3 size: 15 residues. From germline, CDR1 is SGHAT and CDR2 FQNNGV. The ends were cut back, 0 bases at V and 5 bases at J, with 13 bases in the middle. The CDR3 spells CASSLDFGSLETQYF. As DNA, the CDR3 is TGTGCCAGCAGCTTAGATTTCGGGAGCTTGGAGACCCAGTACTTC.

The chain carries TRBV19 and TRBJ2-2; tentatively, D is TRBD2 (6 bases). V was shortened by 8 bases and J by 1 base, with 8 bases between the two germline ends. Per germline, CDR1 LNHDA and CDR2 SQIVND (reference sequence). This CDR3 region has 13 residues. CDR3: CASQGLNTGELFF. The CDR3 DNA sequence: TGTGCCAGTCAGGGACTGAACACCGGGGAGCTGTTTTTT.

This chain joins TRBV7-6 and TRBJ2-5; D gene ambiguous. V was clipped by 7 bases and J by 5 bases, with 20 bases between them. Germline V gene lookup returns CDR1 SGHVS and CDR2 FNYEAQ. This CDR3 is built from 15 residues. The CDR3 nucleotides read TGTGCCAGCACAAACTCGGTCGGTTCGAGGGAGACCCAGTACTTC. The encoded protein is CASTNSVGSRETQYF.

The chain couples TRBV19 to TRBJ1-1, with 9 bases fitting TRBD1. Germline CDR1 LNHDA, CDR2 SQIVND (reference sequence). Trimming cost V 5 bases and J 8 bases; bases outside gene matches: 15. The CDR3 runs to 16 residues. CDR3 in DNA: TGTGCCAGTAGTCCCATGGATACAGGGGGCGCAGGGGAAGCTTTCTTT. Protein sequence: CASSPMDTGGAGEAFF.

The genes are TRBV16 and TRBJ2-1, with 7 nucleotides matching TRBD2. V dropped 2 bases and J dropped 4; count of bases not matched to a gene: 5. The CDR3 has 15 amino acids. The germline gives CDR1 KGHSY, CDR2 FQNENV. The CDR3 DNA reads as TGTGCCAGCAGCCAACGCGGGGGAGGGTACAATGAGCAGTTCTTC. Its protein is CASSQRGGGYNEQFF.

The chain carries TRBV6-5 and TRBJ2-7; 9 nucleotides align to TRBD1. This CDR3 is built from 15 residues. The V and J ends lost 4 bases and 9 bases, in that order; junction bases with no gene match: 13. Germline CDR1 MNHEY, CDR2 SVGAGI. In DNA, the CDR3 is TGTGCCAGCAGTTCAAATCGGGACAGGGTCTCCGGGCAGTACTTC. It translates to CASSSNRDRVSGQYF.

The chain employs TRBV18 and TRBJ2-7; 9 bases line up with TRBD1. CDR1 and CDR2 (germline): KGHSH, LQKENI. V gave up 3 bases and J gave up 4 bases; unmatched junction bases: 7. The CDR3 loop spans 15 amino acids. CDR3 DNA sequence: TGTGCCAGCTCACCGAGAACACAGGGGGCTTACGAGCAGTACTTC. Protein: CASSPRTQGAYEQYF.